The sequence of this TCR beta chain was determined in a study of T cell clonality in common variable immunodeficiency. TCRdb's table, derived via immunoSEQ multiplex PCR, lists solely in-frame clones and lacks some. The record shows 55,000 or so clones for this sample, with no singletons present. This clone was counted ten times or more. The missing CDR3 end, 3 residues past where the read stops, is filled in from the germline J gene. This CDR3 is built from 13 residues. The V gene's germline CDR1 is KGHSH and CDR2 LQKENI. Deletions cut 3 bases from V and 5 bases from J, with 10 bases between. The receptor was isolated from a person aged 18 to 75 in good health. The chain is built from TRBV18 and TRBJ2-5, with no clear D. The specimen sequenced was peripheral blood mononuclear cells. The CDR3 reads CASSPPQAETQYF. The DNA read from the CDR3 is TGTGCCAGCTCACCTCCCCAGGCGGAGACC.